This is a list of T cell receptor beta chains from one sample in a study of tumor and adjacent non-tumor tissue in lung cancer. TCRdb reprocessed the multiplex PCR reads via MiXCR and lists one record per CDR3 protein. The table records about 75,000 distinct CDR3 sequences, under 85% of them present only once. The sample consisted of lung tumor tissue. Source of these receptors: a woman aged 45 to 65 with non-small cell lung cancer. The CDR3 runs from the conserved cysteine through the conserved F or W. The D gene is left open where the match is weak. Size values are once, few and many counts, or a class for expanded clones, and some rows have none.

>TRBV11-2|TRBJ1-2|TRBD1|few
CASGLDRGDGYTF
TGTGCCAGTGGCTTAGACAGGGGGGATGGCTATACCTTC
>TRBV29-1|TRBJ2-2|-|-
CSVDRVRTGELLF
TGCAGCGTTGACAGGGTGAGGACCGGGGAGCTGCTTTTT
>TRBV2|TRBJ2-7|-|-
CASSPPGYEQYF
TGTGCCAGCAGTCCTCCGGGTTACGAGCAGTACTTC
>TRBV12-3/TRBV12-4|TRBJ2-1|-|-
CASSLSYGSHDEQFF
TGTGCCAGCAGTTTATCCTACGGGAGCCACGATGAGCAGTTCTTC
>TRBV12-3/TRBV12-4|TRBJ2-3|-|-
CASSFPRGASERDTQYF
TGTGCCAGCAGTTTTCCAAGGGGGGCTAGCGAGAGAGATACACAGTATTTT
>TRBV12-3/TRBV12-4|TRBJ1-1|-|-
CARSFGVAEAFF
TGTGCCAGAAGTTTCGGGGTCGCTGAAGCTTTCTTT
>TRBV20-1|TRBJ2-1|TRBD2|-
CSPSPSGISYNEQFF
TGCAGTCCTAGCCCTAGCGGCATCTCCTACAATGAGCAGTTCTTC
>TRBV7-8|TRBJ1-5|-|-
CASSPSQAHQPLHF
TGTGCCAGCAGCCCAAGTCAGGCACATCAGCCCCTGCATTTT
>TRBV29-1|TRBJ2-7|TRBD2|-
CNVEGASGAPGAEQYF
TGCAACGTTGAAGGGGCTAGCGGGGCCCCGGGGGCTGAGCAGTACTTC
>TRBV11-2|TRBJ1-4|-|-
CANSLDIDGPDRITNEKLFF
TGTGCCAACAGCTTAGATATTGATGGGCCGGATAGGATCACTAATGAAAAACTGTTTTTT
>TRBV11-2|TRBJ2-7|-|once
CASSLGGYKQHF
TGTGCCAGTAGCTTAGGCGGTTACAAGCAGCACTTC
>TRBV11-2|TRBJ2-7|-|-
CASGLVTGTYERYF
TGTGCCAGCGGCTTAGTAACGGGGACGTACGAGCGGTACTTC
>TRBV10-2|TRBJ2-7|TRBD2|-
CASIEATSGGGEQYF
TGTGCCAGCATTGAGGCGACTAGCGGAGGTGGGGAGCAGTACTTC
>TRBV6-2/TRBV6-3|TRBJ2-7|TRBD2|-
CASSHSAGGTYEQYF
TGTGCGAGCAGTCACTCGGCGGGGGGCACTTACGAGCAGTACTTC
>TRBV6-5|TRBJ1-5|-|-
CDSSYKRGNQPQHF
TGTGACAGCAGTTACAAGAGGGGCAATCAGCCCCAACATTTT
>TRBV28|TRBJ2-7|TRBD1|few
CGSRSRGFFVQYF
TGTGGCAGCAGGTCCAGGGGGTTTTTCGTGCAGTACTTC
>TRBV20-1|TRBJ2-1|TRBD2|-
CSAGAGTSAPEQFF
TGCAGTGCCGGGGCCGGGACTAGTGCCCCTGAGCAGTTCTTC
>TRBV4-2|TRBJ2-7|TRBD2|medium-sized
CASSQDGTSGSYEQYF
TGTGCCAGCAGCCAAGATGGGACTAGCGGGAGTTACGAGCAGTACTTC
>TRBV4-1|TRBJ2-1|-|once
CASSQDLLVGGPYEQFF
TGCGCCAGCAGCCAAGATCTCTTAGTGGGAGGACCGTATGAGCAGTTCTTC
>TRBV15|TRBJ1-1|-|many
CATSSGGAAFF
TGTGCCACCAGCAGTGGGGGGGCGGCTTTCTTT
>TRBV6-5|TRBJ2-1|-|-
CASNYWQGLSYNEQFF
TGTGCCAGCAATTACTGGCAGGGGCTGAGCTACAATGAGCAGTTCTTC
>TRBV29-1|TRBJ2-1|-|once
CSVHAWYNEQFF
TGCAGCGTTCATGCGTGGTACAATGAGCAGTTCTTC
>TRBV29-1|TRBJ2-5|-|-
CSARPVDTQYF
TGCAGCGCCCGACCCGTCGATACCCAGTACTTC
>TRBV11-2|TRBJ2-1|-|-
CANSPGGLAEVGEQFF
TGTGCCAACAGCCCAGGGGGGCTAGCGGAGGTAGGTGAGCAGTTCTTC
>TRBV6-6|TRBJ2-5|-|once
CASIPTSGETHYF
TGTGCCAGCATCCCTACTAGTGGAGAGACCCATTACTTC
>TRBV6-6|TRBJ2-3|-|-
CASGYSDYRTDMQYF
TGTGCCAGCGGATATAGTGACTACCGCACGGATATGCAGTATTTT
>TRBV11-2|TRBJ2-7|-|once
CASSFLGALGAHEQYF
TGCGCCAGCAGCTTTTTGGGGGCCCTTGGGGCCCATGAGCAGTACTTC
>TRBV11-2|TRBJ2-5|-|once
CTSSPEVGIQETQYF
TGTACCAGCAGCCCCGAAGTGGGTATCCAAGAGACCCAGTACTTC
>TRBV11-2|TRBJ2-5|TRBD1|-
CASSPHDRVETQYF
TGTGCCAGCAGCCCTCATGACAGGGTAGAGACCCAGTACTTC
>TRBV10-3|TRBJ2-5|-|-
CVIGPGQETQYF
TGTGTCATCGGGCCAGGACAAGAGACCCAGTACTTC
>TRBV6-5|TRBJ2-7|-|many
CASSYSRAGHEQYF
TGTGCCAGCAGTTACTCGAGGGCAGGCCACGAGCAGTACTTC
>TRBV5-4|TRBJ2-7|-|many
CASSLASGYEQYF
TGTGCCAGCAGCTTGGCCTCCGGCTACGAGCAGTACTTC
>TRBV6-1|TRBJ1-4|-|-
CARSGTLAGYEKLFF
TGTGCCAGGAGTGGCACCTTAGCAGGGTATGAAAAACTGTTTTTT
>TRBV29-1|TRBJ2-7|-|-
CSVEEEGDEQYF
TGCAGCGTTGAGGAAGAAGGGGACGAACAGTACTTC
>TRBV4-2|TRBJ2-1|-|-
CANSQEGDGGPYNEQFF
TGTGCCAATAGCCAAGAGGGGGATGGCGGGCCCTACAATGAGCAGTTCTTC
>TRBV2|TRBJ2-3|TRBD1|-
CASSDGQGASDTQYF
TGTGCCAGCAGTGATGGACAGGGGGCCTCAGATACGCAGTATTTT
>TRBV29-1|TRBJ1-1|TRBD1|once
CSEAGTGNTEVFF
TGCAGCGAAGCCGGGACAGGGAACACTGAAGTTTTCTTT
>TRBV4-1|TRBJ2-6|TRBD2|-
CASSQIGLADPSGVNVLTF
TGCGCCAGCAGCCAGATAGGACTAGCGGACCCCTCTGGGGTCAACGTTCTGACTTTC
>TRBV11-3|TRBJ2-2|TRBD1|-
CASSSCGTGHGELFF
TGTGCCAGCAGCTCTTGCGGGACAGGGCATGGGGAGCTGTTTTTT
>TRBV11-2|TRBJ2-7|TRBD2|-
CASSPRTNGGALWEQYF
TGTGCCAGCAGCCCCCGGACTAACGGGGGGGCATTGTGGGAGCAATACTTC
>TRBV14|TRBJ2-7|-|many
CASSQDLTGYEQYF
TGTGCCAGCAGCCAAGATCTCACGGGCTACGAGCAGTACTTC
>TRBV29-1|TRBJ2-5|-|-
CSGARGQGTHYF
TGCAGCGGGGCCAGGGGCCAAGGGACCCACTATTTC
>TRBV10-1|TRBJ2-7|TRBD2|many
CASSELAGVSEQYF
TGCGCCAGCAGTGAACTAGCGGGAGTAAGTGAGCAGTACTTC
>TRBV11-2|TRBJ2-7|-|-
CASSFLGDLEAYEQYF
TGTGCCAGCAGCTTTTTGGGGGACCTTGAGGCATACGAGCAGTACTTC
>TRBV11-2|TRBJ2-7|-|-
CASSLVGGTYEQIF
TGTGCCAGCAGCTTAGTAGGGGGGACATACGAGCAGATCTTC
>TRBV28|TRBJ2-7|-|-
CGSRGTGGRYEQYF
TGTGGCAGCAGGGGGACTGGCGGGAGGTACGAGCAGTACTTC
>TRBV12-3/TRBV12-4|TRBJ2-3|-|few
CASSLSREDTQYF
TGTGCCAGCAGTCTCAGCAGGGAAGATACGCAGTATTTT
>TRBV28|TRBJ2-7|-|-
CASSLGGAVTYEQYF
TGTGCCAGCAGCTTAGGCGGGGCAGTGACCTACGAGCAGTACTTC
>TRBV11-1|TRBJ2-5|TRBD1|-
CVNSPGQGVDTQYF
TGTGTCAACAGCCCGGGACAGGGCGTAGACACCCAGTACTTC
>TRBV4-2|TRBJ2-7|-|once
CASGQDWSQGAYEQYF
TGTGCCAGCGGCCAAGATTGGAGTCAGGGTGCTTACGAGCAGTACTTC
>TRBV6-5|TRBJ1-3|-|-
CASGYSNALGSGNTIYF
TGTGCCAGCGGTTACTCAAACGCCTTGGGGTCGGGAAACACCATATATTTT
>TRBV6-2/TRBV6-3|TRBJ2-7|TRBD1|-
CASRLPGQGANEQYF
TGTGCCAGCCGGCTACCGGGACAGGGGGCCAACGAACAGTACTTC
>TRBV7-3|TRBJ2-1|-|few
CASSLTPGGPSNEQFF
TGTGCTAGCAGCTTAACACCCGGAGGGCCCTCCAATGAGCAGTTCTTC
>TRBV6-1|TRBJ2-7|-|many
CASSVEQKTYEQYF
TGTGCCAGCAGTGTCGAACAGAAGACCTACGAGCAGTACTTC
>TRBV11-3|TRBJ1-4|-|-
CASCLDGANERLFF
TGTGCTAGCTGCTTAGACGGGGCGAATGAAAGACTGTTTTTT
>TRBV12-3/TRBV12-4|TRBJ2-7|-|-
CANSLGPLTGYKQYF
TGTGCCAACAGTTTAGGTCCCCTGACGGGCTACAAGCAGTACTTC
>TRBV6-5|TRBJ1-1|-|-
CASSYYDGRQGNTDAFF
TGTGCCAGCAGCTACTATGATGGTCGGCAGGGGAACACTGATGCTTTCTTT
>TRBV10-3|TRBJ1-1|-|-
CAITEQGLTNTEAFF
TGTGCCATTACTGAGCAAGGACTGACCAACACTGAAGCTTTCTTT
>TRBV29-1|TRBJ1-4|-|-
CNVAGTSNEKLFF
TGCAACGTTGCCGGGACTTCTAATGAAAAACTGTTTTTT